The source of this TCR beta chain is a study of beta chain features in type 1 diabetes (dated by TCRdb to 2016 to 2019). As for the study more broadly: Patients and healthy donors did not differ in mean age, gender distribution, total cell number or subset yield. Naive and central memory subsets were obtained from all 30 or so donors, but regulatory and stem cell-like memory subsets were isolated from only 8 patients and roughly 8 healthy donors. The study compared TCRB repertoires of sorted circulating CD4+ T cell subsets between recently diagnosed type 1 diabetes patients and matched healthy donors. A total of 107,917,701 sorted cells were examined across all samples, and the number of cells per subset was strongly correlated with RNA yield.

From the germline V gene (reference sequence), CDR1 is GTSNPN and CDR2 is SVGIG. Including cysteine and phenylalanine, the CDR3 has 13 amino acids. The only DNA kept is the CDR3, 39 bases in frame from the first base. V is reduced by 0 bases and J by 10 bases, leaving a spacing of 12 bases between them. The High Capacity cDNA Reverse Transcription Kit was used to reverse transcribe all of the isolated RNA, meaning that expressed TCRB transcripts were what got sequenced. Deep immunoSEQ sequencing was performed on naive, central memory and regulatory T cell samples, with an average of around 3.4 million total reads per sample. Sorted cells were lysed in RLT buffer, and RNA was extracted using DNase-treated RNeasy Micro or Mini kits according to cell number. To prevent cross-contamination, every cell subset was processed on its own, while patient and healthy donor samples were processed together. Using the immunoSEQ multiplex PCR, TCRB sequences were amplified from cDNA into 87-bp fragments spanning the CDR3 region. Amplicons were sequenced on the Illumina HiSeq platform. As for the authors' bioinformatics: Synthetic template baselines were used to correct PCR bias computationally, reads within Hamming distance 2 were collapsed together, and singletons that could not be merged were discarded. Reads were aligned to IMGT to assign V, D and J genes, CDR3 length, and insertions or deletions at six rearrangement sites. Within each subset, clonotype counts were normalized to sorted cell number, and only after that were true diversity and Gini coefficients computed with the tcR R package. The overlap coefficient, calculated on TCRB nucleotide sequences, was used to measure repertoire sharing. Out-of-frame TCRB sequences from naive cells were analyzed as a proxy for the pre-selection repertoire. Entries here come from immuneACCESS through TCRdb and include only in-frame sequences with V and J called. Some clones fail to appear in such tables; in the studies checked, an unresolved V gene covers under half of the shortfall, and the cause of the remainder is unknown. V and J calls plus clone size are reproduced from that table; the DNA served to infer D and trimming. A total of roughly 450,000 clones appear in this sample, about 15% of them only once. The top ten hold around 0.039% of the sample.

Each donor gave one peripheral blood draw, roughly 0.11 L on average, collected into heparinised tubes. Using a panel that included CD45RO, CCR7, CD25, CD127, CD95 and CD27, naive, central memory, regulatory and stem cell-like memory CD4+ T cells were sorted on a BD FACSAria II. Every sorted population had a purity above 95%. PBMCs were isolated immediately by Lymphoprep density gradient centrifugation and stained directly without culture. Samples were stained and sorted in pairs, with one healthy donor and one patient per experiment, so that batch effects were minimized. Comment on this clone: This clone's antigen is unknown. It has no much larger one-base neighbor in the sample; base qualities were not kept.

General conclusions and limits of the study: Naive, central memory and regulatory TCRB repertoires appeared to be more alike among patients than among healthy donors. A moderate but significant shortening of TCRB CDR3 length was observed in type 1 diabetes patients in all four CD4+ subsets. Only small numbers of individuals were included in the HLA sub-analyses, which left unresolved whether HLA type had any influence on TCRB rearrangement. At VDJ recombination sites, type 1 diabetes patients had fewer insertions and more deleted nucleotides, which implies abnormalities in thymic rearrangement. Because cDNA rather than genomic DNA was sequenced, highly expressing activated cells could have been over-represented, although no difference in activation and CD3 levels was found between groups. PCR might favor shorter templates, but patient and control samples were amplified and corrected together, so any skew would affect both groups equally.

The chain is encoded by TRBV30 joined to TRBJ1-4, with TRBD1 as a weak D call on 6 bases. This TCR was recovered from a man in his thirties or forties in good health. Sequenced sample: naive CD4+ T cells from blood. The cell subset or site label corresponds to: true naive CD4+ T cells. This receptor carries the CDR3 CAWSVRGIGKLFF. The DNA reads TGTGCCTGGAGTGTTAGGGGGATCGGAAAACTGTTTTTT.